Listed below are T cell receptor beta chains from one sample, sequenced in a study of blood T cell repertoires in COVID-19. TCRdb's copy holds only in-frame clones and misses some; the assay was immunoSEQ multiplex PCR. The table has roughly 280,000 clones, around 87% seen once. Sequencing was carried out using peripheral blood. The source of these receptors is a man between 18 and 35 years old with active or convalescent COVID-19. CDR3s leave out the opening cysteine and the closing phenylalanine or tryptophan.

>TRBV13|TRBJ1-3
ASSLAHTIY
>TRBV5-1|TRBJ2-1
ASSSSGLAYEQF
>TRBV30|TRBJ1-5
AWSVGTDQPQH
>TRBV14|TRBJ1-1
ASSQLSRGTEAF
>TRBV6-5|TRBJ2-7
ASSSRSGRAVYEQY
>TRBV13|TRBJ2-5
ASSSTGQNQETQY
>TRBV29-1|TRBJ2-2
SADTTNTGELF
>TRBV6-2/TRBV6-3|TRBJ1-2
ASSQPPGSYGYT
>TRBV13|TRBJ1-2
ASSLGLSSYGYT
>TRBV5-1|TRBJ2-5
ASSLRWELQETQY
>TRBV6-2/TRBV6-3|TRBJ2-1
ASSPGLAGGHGSYNEQF
>TRBV7-2|TRBJ2-3
ASGWSGGDTQY
>TRBV7-9|TRBJ2-3
ASSSDRGDTQY
>TRBV24-1|TRBJ1-2
ATSDPDSLGYT
>TRBV9|TRBJ2-1
ASSGTGAGEQF
>TRBV10-2|TRBJ2-7
ATYQEGTSEQY
>TRBV7-3|TRBJ2-1
ASSSGRPGQQF
>TRBV7-7|TRBJ2-5
ASSFRAGGQETQY
>TRBV24-1|TRBJ1-1
ATRKDRNTEAF
>TRBV9|TRBJ1-1
ASSPRQTPWTEAF